This passage covers 24 T cell receptor beta chains from one sample sequenced in a study of T cells in Graves' hyperthyroidism and ophthalmopathy (dated by TCRdb to between 2018 and 2021). The protocol used for the library was multiplex PCR. The data were produced on an Illumina HiSeq 2000. TCR beta CDR3 regions were amplified from RNA transcripts. For the first round of RT-PCR on the TCR CDR3, the HTBI primer set was used together with the Qiagen OneStep RT-PCR kit. TCRdb passed the public sequencing reads through fastp at Q25 and MiXCR, retaining productive beta sequences. Each entry merges the rows of one CDR3 protein and shows their most common DNA and genes. This sample has approximately 620,000 distinct CDR3 sequences in its table, and about a sixth of those were observed once. Together, the top ten hold 3% to 4% of the sample. Sequences were obtained from blood. Receptors originate from a woman between 40 and 55 years old with Graves' ophthalmopathy.

The rearrangement joins TRBV6-2 or TRBV6-3 to TRBJ1-4; maybe TRBD1 (6 bases). Germline-derived CDR1 and CDR2 are MNHEY and SVGEGT. The V gene lost 6 bases and the J gene lost 7 bases, with 12 bases spanning the gap. The CDR3 contains 13 residues. The CDR3 region is CASSDTRGEKLFF. The CDR3 coding sequence is TGTGCCAGCAGCGACACCAGGGGTGAAAAACTGTTTTTT.

Ten or more counts support this clonotype. Here the CDR3 reads CASSFGGAQYF. As DNA, the CDR3 is TGTGCCAGCAGCTTTGGGGGGGCGCAGTACTTC. The V call is TRBV11-2, the J call TRBJ2-7; D perhaps matches TRBD2 (7 bases). Germline values: CDR1 SGHAT, CDR2 FQNNGV. Trimming left V 3 bases short and J 9 bases short, with 9 bases between. The CDR3 sequence is 11 residues long. Based on the CDR3 plus reference TRBV11-2 and TRBJ2-7, the full variable domain is EAGVAQSPRYKIIEKRQSVAFWCNPISGHATLYWYQQILGQGPKLLIQFQNNGVVDDSQLPKDRFSAERLKGVDSTLKIQPAKLEDSAVYLCASSFGGAQYFGPGTRLTVT.

The V gene is TRBV28, the J gene TRBJ2-7; 11 bases are a match to TRBD1. The CDR3 contains 15 residues. With 7 bases clipped from V and 6 bases from J, the junction kept 11 bases outside the gene matches. Germline loops: CDR1 MDHEN, CDR2 SYDVKM. CDR3 nucleotide sequence: TGTGCCAGCACCAGCGGGGGGACAGGGGGTTCCGAGCAGTACTTC. Amino acid sequence: CASTSGGTGGSEQYF. Drawing the rest from reference TRBV28 and TRBJ2-7, the complete variable domain is DVKVTQSSRYLVKRTGEKVFLECVQDMDHENMFWYRQDPGLGLRLIYFSYDVKMKEKGDIPEGYSVSREKKERFSLILESASTNQTSMYLCASTSGGTGGSEQYFGPGTRLTVT.

This clonotype was seen repeatedly, ten times or more. This chain's CDR3 is CASSVFGSGGIADTQYF. Written as DNA, the CDR3 is TGTGCCAGCAGCGTATTCGGAAGCGGGGGGATTGCAGATACGCAGTATTTT. This chain uses TRBV9 with TRBJ2-3, with 9 nucleotides matching TRBD2. The CDR3 loop spans 17 amino acids. Germline lookup yields CDR1 SGDLS and CDR2 YYNGEE. V was clipped by 1 base and J by 4 bases; unmatched bases: 10.

This clonotype was seen at least ten times. This chain joins TRBV5-5 and TRBJ2-2; TRBD1 might be the D (5 bases). V was trimmed by 6 bases and J by 5 bases, leaving 17 bases between them. CDR3 length: 15 residues. Germline V gives CDR1 SGHKS, CDR2 YYEKEE (reference sequence). In DNA form, the CDR3 reads TGTGCCAGCACCCCTGGGCAGGGTAGGACCGGGGAGCTGTTTTTT. Translation: CASTPGQGRTGELFF.

This clonotype has at least ten counts. This chain joins TRBV5-1 and TRBJ1-1; D is ambiguous. In germline, CDR1 is SGHRS, CDR2 YFSETQ. V lost 1 base and J 1 base, leaving 8 bases between the germline ends. CDR3 length equals 14 residues. The CDR3 is CASSLQPPNTEAFF. CDR3 in DNA: TGCGCCAGCAGCTTGCAACCGCCGAACACTGAAGCTTTCTTT.

In this sample, this clonotype turned up a few times. The chain has TRBV15 and TRBJ2-5, with no clear D. The CDR3 loop spans 16 amino acids. V shed 1 base and J shed 5 bases, with 17 bases lying between them. Per the germline V gene, CDR1 is LNHNV and CDR2 is YYDKDF (reference sequence). The CDR3 spells CATSRAAPGSGETQYF. The CDR3 coding sequence is TGTGCCACCAGCAGAGCGGCCCCCGGCTCCGGGGAGACCCAGTACTTC. Based on the CDR3 plus reference TRBV15 and TRBJ2-5, the full variable domain is DAMVIQNPRYQVTQFGKPVTLSCSQTLNHNVMYWYQQKSSQAPKLLFHYYDKDFNNEADTPDNFQSRRPNTSFCFLDIRSPGLGDTAMYLCATSRAAPGSGETQYFGPGTRLLVL.

This rearrangement joins TRBV4-1 to TRBJ1-5; 11 nucleotides agree with TRBD1. The length of the CDR3 is 17 residues. V was clipped by 0 bases and J by 5 bases; unmatched bases: 6. In germline, CDR1 is MGHRA, CDR2 YSYEKL. CDR3 in amino acids: CASSQEPGQGEYQPQHF. CDR3 coding DNA: TGCGCCAGCAGCCAAGAACCGGGACAGGGGGAATATCAGCCCCAGCATTTT.

The chain recombines TRBV28 with TRBJ2-2; D ambiguous. The CDR3 has 12 amino acids. Germline lookup yields CDR1 MDHEN and CDR2 SYDVKM. V was trimmed by 11 bases and J by 9 bases, leaving 16 bases between them. CDR3 sequence reads: CAACSRFRELFF. The DNA of the CDR3 is TGTGCCGCCTGCAGTCGGTTCAGGGAGCTGTTTTTT.

V and J are TRBV19 and TRBJ2-7; no clear D. Trimming took 3 bases from V and 6 from J, leaving 12 bases between them. Germline V CDR1 and CDR2: LNHDA, SQIVND (reference sequence). CDR3 size: 13 residues. The CDR3 spells CASSIPPGSEQYF. DNA of the CDR3: TGTGCCAGTAGTATTCCGCCCGGATCCGAGCAGTACTTC. Based on the CDR3 plus reference TRBV19 and TRBJ2-7, the full variable domain is DGGITQSPKYLFRKEGQNVTLSCEQNLNHDAMYWYRQDPGQGLRLIYYSQIVNDFQKGDIAEGYSVSREKKESFPLTVTSAQKNPTAFYLCASSIPPGSEQYFGPGTRLTVT.

The chain is built from TRBV5-5 and TRBJ2-6; the D gene is possibly TRBD1 (6 bases). The CDR3 loop spans 17 amino acids. Germline loops: CDR1 SGHKS, CDR2 YYEKEE (reference sequence). With 0 bases removed from V and 0 bases from J, the gap between germline ends came to 10 bases. The CDR3 here is CASSLVGDNSGANVLTF. In nucleotides, the CDR3 is TGTGCCAGCAGCTTGGTTGGGGACAACTCTGGGGCCAACGTCCTGACTTTC.

The rearrangement joins TRBV7-8 to TRBJ1-5; maybe TRBD1 (5 bases). There are 14 residues in the CDR3. The V and J ends lost 5 bases and 5 bases respectively, with 13 bases between them. Germline assignment: CDR1 SGHVS and CDR2 FQNEAQ. CDR3: CASSEDSLYQPQHF. The CDR3 nucleotides read TGTGCCAGCAGCGAAGACAGCCTGTATCAGCCCCAGCATTTT.

This clonotype has a count of ten or more. J is TRBJ2-7 and V is TRBV12-3 or TRBV12-4, with TRBD1 matching over 9 bases. Trimming cost V 3 bases and J 3 bases; bases outside gene matches: 3. CDR3 size: 14 residues. The CDR3 DNA sequence: TGTGCCAGCAGTTTCGGGACAGGGTTCTACGAGCAGTACTTC. Its translation: CASSFGTGFYEQYF.

This clonotype appeared many times. This rearrangement joins TRBV11-2 to TRBJ2-5, with a possible D match to TRBD2 (6 bases). Germline CDR1 and CDR2: SGHAT and FQNNGV. V was shortened by 5 bases and J by 2 bases, with 9 bases between the two germline ends. CDR3 length equals 13 residues. The CDR3: CASSRDLQETQYF. As DNA, the CDR3 is TGTGCCAGCAGCCGGGACTTGCAAGAGACCCAGTACTTC.

The chain is built from TRBV6-1 and TRBJ2-2; D is possibly TRBD2 (6 bases). Germline V gives CDR1 MNHNS, CDR2 SASEGT. V was cut by 7 bases and J by 7 bases, with 25 bases left in between. The CDR3 length is 17 residues. The CDR3 DNA reads TGTGCCAGCAAAAGTTTTAGACTTAAAGCGGGTCGCGGGGAGCTGTTTTTT. It translates to CASKSFRLKAGRGELFF.

The rearrangement links TRBV5-1 to TRBJ2-5, with 9 bases that match TRBD1. Germline V CDR1 and CDR2: SGHRS, YFSETQ. Trimming removed 2 bases from V and 3 bases from J; junction bases left unmatched: 2. This CDR3 spans 14 amino acids. The CDR3 is CASSFGDREETQYF. As DNA, the CDR3 is TGCGCCAGCAGCTTCGGGGACAGGGAAGAGACCCAGTACTTC.

Of note for this clonotype: Since a much larger clone is just one base distant, this may be a read error. V gene TRBV28 combines with J gene TRBJ1-2; the D gene is possibly TRBD1 (5 bases). CDR3 length: 12 residues. Germline-derived CDR1 and CDR2 are MDHEN and SYDVKM. The CDR3 nucleotides are TGTGCCAGCAGTCTCAGGACAAGTGGCTACGCCTTC. This gives the protein CASSLRTSGYAF.

This clonotype was recorded many times. V is TRBV2 and J is TRBJ2-1, with D hard to call. Germline V gives CDR1 SNHLY, CDR2 FYNNEI. Between the trimmed V and J ends, which lost 6 bases and 0 bases, there was a span of 12 bases. CDR3 length: 15 residues. CDR3 amino acids: CASRPAHNSYNEQFF. The DNA for the CDR3 is TGTGCCAGCAGACCCGCTCACAACTCCTACAATGAGCAGTTCTTC.

The table lists this clonotype with a count of one. A clone one base away is much larger, so this may be a read error. The rearrangement uses TRBV10-3 and TRBJ2-5; D may be TRBD2 (6 bases). Germline CDR1 and CDR2: ENHRY and SYGVKD. This CDR3 region has 12 residues. CDR3 in amino acids: CAISRGGEAQYF. CDR3 sequence (DNA): TGTGCCATCTCGAGGGGAGGAGAGGCCCAGTACTTC.

This clonotype was seen a handful of times. The chain carries TRBV6-1 and TRBJ2-1, with TRBD2 matching 15 bases. The CDR3 has 14 amino acids. Germline V lookup: CDR1 MNHNS, CDR2 SASEGT. The V and J ends lost 7 bases and 8 bases, in that order; junction bases with no gene match: 3. CDR3: CASIGTSGGYEQFF. DNA of the CDR3: TGTGCCAGCATTGGGACTAGCGGGGGGTATGAGCAGTTCTTC.

This clonotype has just a few counts. The chain couples TRBV6-2 or TRBV6-3 to TRBJ2-3; possibly TRBD2 for D (5 bases). Trimming removed 5 bases at V and 4 bases at J, with 10 bases between. The CDR3 is made up of 13 amino acids. Germline V gives CDR1 MNHEY, CDR2 SVGEGT. This chain's CDR3 is CASSVQLADTQYF. CDR3 DNA: TGTGCCAGCAGTGTTCAACTAGCAGATACGCAGTATTTT.

This clonotype was counted only a few times. The chain uses TRBV7-3 and TRBJ1-1; D gene ambiguous. V lost 1 base to trimming and J lost 0 bases, with 12 bases between them. The CDR3 runs 16 residues. CDR1 and CDR2 from the germline V gene are SGHTA and FQGTGA. CDR3: CASSLRPGGMNTEAFF. CDR3 DNA sequence: TGTGCCAGCAGCTTAAGGCCAGGCGGGATGAACACTGAAGCTTTCTTT. Combining the CDR3 with reference TRBV7-3 and TRBJ1-1 gives the whole variable domain GAGVSQTPSNKVTEKGKYVELRCDPISGHTALYWYRQSLGQGPEFLIYFQGTGAADDSGLPNDRFFAVRPEGSVSTLKIQRTERGDSAVYLCASSLRPGGMNTEAFFGQGTRLTVV.

This clonotype has only a few counts. The chain recombines TRBV20-1 with TRBJ1-6; no firm D call. Germline loops: CDR1 DFQATT, CDR2 SNEGSKA (reference sequence). The V and J ends lost 7 bases and 0 bases respectively, with 13 bases between them. The CDR3 length is 15 residues. The CDR3 loop reads CSGAQFSSYNSPLHF. The CDR3 DNA reads TGCAGTGGGGCACAGTTCAGCTCCTATAATTCACCCCTCCACTTT.

This clonotype was seen ten or more times. The V gene is TRBV11-2, the J gene TRBJ2-3; D ambiguous. The germline CDR1 and CDR2 sequences are SGHAT and FQNNGV. The CDR3 has 15 amino acids. V was pared by 2 bases and J by 8 bases, with 17 bases between. CDR3 DNA: TGTGCCAGCAGCTTATCCCACCCCGGTACGGGTACGCAGTATTTT. It encodes CASSLSHPGTGTQYF.